The 30 T cell receptor beta chains listed next were all sequenced from one sample in a study of CD8+ T cells in alopecia areata. RNA extraction and reverse transcription yielded cDNA as sequencing template. Using immunoSEQ multiplex PCR, the repertoire was profiled, and TCRdb retains in-frame clones only, with some absent. The table shows approximately 220,000 clones, with more than 30% occurring only once. Treatment meaning: oral pan-JAK inhibitor, 5-10 mg twice daily. The source was CD4+ T cells sorted from blood, collected at approximately week 34, from a patient treated with tofacitinib. These receptors all stem from a human donor with alopecia areata.

There are a few counts of this clone. This chain joins TRBV6-5 and TRBJ2-1, with 7 bases that match TRBD2. Germline CDR1 and CDR2: MNHEY and SVGAGI. Germline trimming cut 2 bases from V and 4 bases from J; bases unmatched to any gene: 8. The CDR3 is 16 residues long. CDR3 sequence (DNA): TGTGCCAGCAGTTACCTCGGGCGGGAGAGGTACAATGAGCAGTTCTTC. Residues: CASSYLGRERYNEQFF.

This clone appeared a few times. The chain has TRBV5-8 and TRBJ2-2; D is tentatively TRBD1 or TRBD2 (5 bases each). V was shortened by 3 bases and J by 4 bases, with 10 bases between the two germline ends. The CDR3 is made up of 14 amino acids. CDR1 is SGHTS and CDR2 is YDEGEE in the germline V gene. The CDR3 reads CASSWGRSTGELFF. The DNA of the CDR3 is TGTGCCAGCAGCTGGGGGAGATCCACCGGGGAGCTGTTTTTT.

The V gene is TRBV19, the J gene TRBJ2-7, with D maybe TRBD2 (6 bases). The V and J ends lost 6 bases and 3 bases respectively, with 15 bases between them. Germline values: CDR1 LNHDA, CDR2 SQIVND (reference sequence). The CDR3 has 14 amino acids. The CDR3 DNA reads as TGTGCCAGTAGGCCCGGTGGGGGGATCTACGAGCAGTACTTC. This translates into CASRPGGGIYEQYF.

The chain employs TRBV7-3 and TRBJ2-3; 7 bases agree with TRBD1. CDR3 size: 15 residues. The junction had 6 bases not matched to a gene; V was cut back by 6 bases and J by 0 bases. CDR1 is SGHTA and CDR2 is FQGTGA in the germline V gene. The DNA for the CDR3 is TGTGCCAGCAGACCAGGGGGATTTAGCACAGATACGCAGTATTTT. Its translation: CASRPGGFSTDTQYF.

This clone was found a few times. This chain connects TRBV5-1 to TRBJ2-3, with 12 bases lining up with TRBD2. Looked up from germline, CDR1 is SGHRS and CDR2 is YFSETQ. V lost 4 bases, J lost 1 base, and 4 bases stayed unmatched. CDR3 length: 16 amino acids. The CDR3 region has the DNA TGCGCCAGCAGCGCCTGGACTAGCGGGGGCACAGATACGCAGTATTTT. This sequence encodes CASSAWTSGGTDTQYF.

CDR3 in DNA: TGTGCCAGCAGCTTACCTAGGGGGAGCAATGAGCAGTTCTTC. Its translation is CASSLPRGSNEQFF. V is TRBV7-9 and J is TRBJ2-1; D may be TRBD1 (6 bases). Germline lookup yields CDR1 SEHNR and CDR2 FQNEAQ (reference sequence). Trimming shortened V by 2 bases and J by 6 bases, and 11 bases separated the two germline ends. This CDR3 spans 14 amino acids.

A few counts support this clone. The V and J genes are TRBV7-2 and TRBJ2-1, with D hard to call. CDR1 is SGHTA, CDR2 FQGNSA, per germline. The CDR3 loop spans 19 amino acids. V was shortened by 1 base and J by 0 bases, with 19 bases between the two germline ends. The CDR3 loop is CASSLVLGWAASSYNEQFF. In nucleotides, the CDR3 is TGTGCCAGCAGCTTAGTGTTGGGGTGGGCCGCCAGCTCCTACAATGAGCAGTTCTTC.

The J gene is TRBJ1-3, the V gene TRBV5-6; D gene ambiguous. The CDR3 is made up of 14 amino acids. Trimming shortened V by 3 bases and J by 2 bases, and 9 bases separated the two germline ends. Germline CDR1 SGHDT, CDR2 YYEEEE. In DNA form, the CDR3 reads TGTGCCAGCAGCTGGGTAGGACCTGGAAACACCATATATTTT. Its protein is CASSWVGPGNTIYF. Drawing the rest from reference TRBV5-6 and TRBJ1-3, the complete variable domain is DAGVTQSPTHLIKTRGQQVTLRCSPKSGHDTVSWYQQALGQGPQFIFQYYEEEERQRGNFPDRFSGHQFPNYSSELNVNALLLGDSALYLCASSWVGPGNTIYFGEGSWLTVV.

The chain employs TRBV5-1 and TRBJ1-1; possible D gene TRBD1, 6 bases. Trimming pared 3 bases from V and 6 bases from J, leaving 12 bases between. Germline loops: CDR1 SGHRS, CDR2 YFSETQ. The CDR3 extends over 13 amino acids. The CDR3 spells CASSSTGQAEAFF. The CDR3 bases are TGCGCCAGCAGCTCGACAGGTCAGGCTGAAGCTTTCTTT.

The genes are TRBV5-1 and TRBJ1-1; TRBD1 aligns across 8 bases. V trimming: 3 bases; J trimming: 1 base; junction bases outside the gene matches: 2. The CDR3 length is 14 residues. The germline V gene has CDR1 SGHRS and CDR2 YFSETQ. The chain's CDR3 is CASSWGQENTEAFF. Here the CDR3 DNA reads TGCGCCAGCAGCTGGGGACAGGAGAACACTGAAGCTTTCTTT.

The chain has TRBV6-5 and TRBJ2-2; the D is unclear. Trimming removed 11 bases at V and 1 base at J, with 11 bases between. The CDR3 has 13 amino acids. Germline V gene lookup returns CDR1 MNHEY and CDR2 SVGAGI. The CDR3 region is CACLGQNTGELFF. The CDR3 nucleotides are TGTGCCTGCCTGGGTCAGAACACCGGGGAGCTGTTTTTT.

In this sample, this clone turned up a few times. The gene calls are TRBV30 and TRBJ2-1; 14 bases match TRBD2. Germline V lookup: CDR1 GTSNPN, CDR2 SVGIG (reference sequence). The trim removed 3 bases at V and 8 bases at J, leaving 3 bases unmatched. CDR3 size: 14 residues. The CDR3 DNA is TGTGCCTGGAGCGGGACTAGCGGGAGTTATGAGCAGTTCTTC. Its protein is CAWSGTSGSYEQFF.

This clone was counted between two and nine times. V usage is TRBV6-6 and J usage is TRBJ1-1; the D is unclear. This CDR3 region has 14 residues. CDR1 is MNHNY, CDR2 SVGAGI, per germline (reference sequence). V lost 7 bases to trimming and J lost 1 base, with 13 bases between them. DNA of the CDR3: TGTGCCAGCACCCTCTCCCTAGGGAACACTGAAGCTTTCTTT. Translating it yields CASTLSLGNTEAFF.

The rearrangement uses TRBV10-3 and TRBJ1-6, with D maybe TRBD1 (6 bases). The germline V gene encodes CDR1 ENHRY and CDR2 SYGVKD. Trimming pared 0 bases from V and 5 bases from J, leaving 8 bases between. The CDR3 is 15 amino acids. CDR3 sequence reads: CAISESSGDNSPLHF. CDR3 bases: TGTGCCATCAGTGAGTCTTCAGGGGATAATTCACCCCTCCACTTT.

V gene TRBV4-1 combines with J gene TRBJ2-7; 8 bases fit TRBD2. The CDR3 sequence is 15 residues long. The trim removed 0 bases at V and 2 bases at J, leaving 3 bases unmatched. Germline CDR1 MGHRA, CDR2 YSYEKL. CDR3 amino acids: CASSQDGLAAYEQYF. The CDR3 DNA reads TGCGCCAGCAGCCAAGACGGACTAGCAGCCTACGAGCAGTACTTC.

The rearrangement uses TRBV7-3 and TRBJ1-4; D may be TRBD1 (5 bases). Germline CDR1 SGHTA, CDR2 FQGTGA. The CDR3 is 16 residues long. Trimming took off 5 bases at V and 0 bases at J, with 13 bases between the two ends. The CDR3 spells CASSPSGGATNEKLFF. The CDR3 DNA reads TGTGCCAGCAGCCCCTCGGGAGGGGCAACTAATGAAAAACTGTTTTTT.

This rearrangement joins TRBV27 to TRBJ1-2; weak D call: TRBD1 (5 bases). V lost 2 bases to trimming and J lost 8 bases, with 15 bases between them. From germline, CDR1 is MNHEY and CDR2 SMNVEV (reference sequence). The CDR3 is made up of 14 amino acids. CDR3 DNA: TGTGCCAGCAGTTTAATGGCGGACGGGGGAGGCTACACCTTC. Its translation is CASSLMADGGGYTF.

The CDR3 nucleotides read TGTGCCAGCAGTGCTCGTGACAGGGTGTTCGGAAACACCATATATTTT. Protein sequence: CASSARDRVFGNTIYF. This rearrangement joins TRBV25-1 to TRBJ1-3; 7 bases are a match to TRBD1. Looked up from germline, CDR1 is MGHDK and CDR2 is SYGVNS. The V and J ends lost 4 bases and 4 bases, in that order; junction bases with no gene match: 10. CDR3 length: 16 residues.

The chain joins TRBV6-5 to TRBJ2-5; D possibly corresponds to TRBD2 (5 bases). Trimming shortened V by 5 bases and J by 5 bases, and 18 bases separated the two germline ends. Germline V gene lookup returns CDR1 MNHEY and CDR2 SVGAGI. The CDR3 runs to 15 residues. The CDR3 nucleotides are TGTGCCAGCAGTCCCACGCACGGAGGCGGGGAGACCCAGTACTTC. Translation: CASSPTHGGGETQYF.

The count of this clone is one. V and J are TRBV19 and TRBJ1-2; the D gene is possibly TRBD1 (5 bases). CDR3 length equals 15 residues. V was cut by 0 bases and J by 6 bases, with 14 bases left in between. The germline gives CDR1 LNHDA, CDR2 SQIVND (reference sequence). The CDR3 nucleotides read TGTGCCAGTAGTATAGAGGGGACGCGGTGGAATGGCTACACCTTC. Translated: CASSIEGTRWNGYTF.

V gene TRBV27 combines with J gene TRBJ2-7, with 7 bases fitting TRBD1. J gave up 3 bases and V 6 bases, and 14 bases lay outside the gene matches. The CDR3 covers 16 residues. Germline V gene lookup returns CDR1 MNHEY and CDR2 SMNVEV (reference sequence). The DNA for the CDR3 is TGTGCCAGCAGCCCCGCCCCGGCGACAGGGTACTACGAGCAGTACTTC. Its translation: CASSPAPATGYYEQYF.

The chain combines TRBV7-9 with TRBJ1-6, with 8 bases lining up with TRBD1. The CDR3 spans 16 residues. With V trimmed by 5 bases and J by 8 bases, 11 bases remained unmatched. Looked up from germline, CDR1 is SEHNR and CDR2 is FQNEAQ (reference sequence). CDR3 sequence reads: CASSPPGDRIYSPLHF. CDR3 coding DNA: TGTGCCAGCAGCCCCCCGGGGGACAGGATCTATTCACCCCTCCACTTT.

The CDR3 region has the DNA TGCAGCGCGGCCGGGACTATCACAGATACGCAGTATTTT. Translating it yields CSAAGTITDTQYF. The rearrangement links TRBV29-1 to TRBJ2-3; TRBD2 matches 7 bases. Trimming at V came to 7 bases and at J to 2 bases, leaving 6 bases not matched to a gene. The germline V gene has CDR1 SQVTM and CDR2 ANQGSEA. This CDR3 has 13 residues.

The V gene is TRBV2, the J gene TRBJ2-1; D unresolved. Trimming removed 7 bases at V and 9 bases at J, with 16 bases between. Germline V lookup: CDR1 SNHLY, CDR2 FYNNEI. The CDR3 totals 13 residues. CDR3 loop: CASKGRLGFEQFF. Here the CDR3 DNA reads TGTGCCAGCAAGGGCCGGCTTGGGTTTGAGCAGTTCTTC.

The chain recombines TRBV5-1 with TRBJ2-1; maybe TRBD2 (6 bases). CDR1 is SGHRS and CDR2 is YFSETQ in the germline V gene. The CDR3 consists of 15 residues. V was clipped by 1 base and J by 5 bases, with 13 bases between them. CDR3 nucleotides: TGCGCCAGCAGCTTGTGGGGGGAACGTGACAATGAGCAGTTCTTC. Encoded protein: CASSLWGERDNEQFF.

CDR3 DNA: TGCGCCAGCAGCTTCCAAGGGGATAGCACCGGGGAGCTGTTTTTT. This encodes CASSFQGDSTGELFF. V usage is TRBV5-1 and J usage is TRBJ2-2, with D possibly being TRBD1 (5 bases). CDR1 is SGHRS and CDR2 is YFSETQ in the germline V gene. The V gene lost 2 bases and the J gene lost 4 bases, with 12 bases spanning the gap. The CDR3 loop spans 15 amino acids.

The chain combines TRBV20-1 with TRBJ2-1; D remains unclear. The CDR3 totals 11 residues. Trimming shortened V by 3 bases and J by 8 bases, and 8 bases separated the two germline ends. CDR1 is DFQATT and CDR2 is SNEGSKA in the germline V gene (reference sequence). The CDR3 spells CSAREGDEQFF. CDR3 nucleotides: TGCAGTGCTAGGGAAGGCGATGAGCAGTTCTTC.

This clone has more than one count but fewer than ten. This sequence joins TRBV30 and TRBJ2-3; D not certain. From germline, CDR1 is GTSNPN and CDR2 SVGIG (reference sequence). This CDR3 is built from 12 residues. V lost 2 bases and J lost 2, with 5 bases in between. The CDR3 is CAWSHPTDTQYF. CDR3 bases: TGTGCCTGGAGTCATCCCACAGATACGCAGTATTTT.

The CDR3 here is CSVGFGRDTDTQYF. CDR3 nucleotides: TGCAGCGTTGGTTTCGGACGGGACACAGATACGCAGTATTTT. The chain has TRBV29-1 and TRBJ2-3; D possibly corresponds to TRBD2 (5 bases). V was pared by 4 bases and J by 2 bases, with 13 bases between. The CDR3 has 14 residues. From germline, CDR1 is SQVTM and CDR2 ANQGSEA.

The chain has TRBV2 and TRBJ1-5; D gene ambiguous. The V end lost 8 bases, the J end lost 3 bases, and 11 bases lay between the germline ends. This CDR3 comprises 13 residues. Germline values: CDR1 SNHLY, CDR2 FYNNEI. CDR3 in DNA: TGTGCCAGCGGGCGGCTTCTCAATCAGCCCCAGCATTTT. Translating it yields CASGRLLNQPQHF. Full variable domain (outside the CDR3, taken from reference TRBV2 and TRBJ1-5): EPEVTQTPSHQVTQMGQEVILRCVPISNHLYFYWYRQILGQKVEFLVSFYNNEISEKSEIFDDQFSVERPDGSNFTLKIRSTKLEDSAMYFCASGRLLNQPQHFGDGTRLSIL.